These 15 T cell receptor beta chains originate from one sample sequenced in a study of shared clonotypes between healthy human individuals. Here immunoSEQ multiplex PCR was the method, and the copy in TCRdb shows in-frame clones only, minus some. The sample yields some 2,500,000 clones, 80% to 95% seen once. The sample consisted of naive CD4+ T cells from PBMCs. Subset given: CD45RA+ positively selected. These TCRs come from a young man in good health. Some clones in this sample may be carry-over from other donors' samples.

This clone was found once. This chain links TRBV18 with TRBJ2-1, with 15 bases fitting TRBD2. Germline-derived CDR1 and CDR2 are KGHSH and LQKENI. The CDR3 is 16 residues long. J lost 9 bases, V lost 2 bases, and 5 bases had no gene match. DNA for the CDR3: TGTGCCAGCTCACCAGATCGGGGACTAGCGGGAGGTGAGCAGTTCTTC. It codes for CASSPDRGLAGGEQFF. Combining the CDR3 with reference TRBV18 and TRBJ2-1 gives the whole variable domain NAGVMQNPRHLVRRRGQEARLRCSPMKGHSHVYWYRQLPEEGLKFMVYLQKENIIDESGMPKERFSAEFPKEGPSILRIQQVVRGDSAAYFCASSPDRGLAGGEQFFGPGTRLTVL.

The J gene is TRBJ2-3, the V gene TRBV27, with D perhaps being TRBD1 or TRBD2 (6 bases each). Between the trimmed V and J ends, which lost 6 bases and 5 bases, there was a span of 21 bases. Germline V gene data show CDR1 as MNHEY and CDR2 as SMNVEV (reference sequence). The CDR3 covers 16 residues. CDR3 region: CASSSVRGGPGDTQYF. The DNA of the CDR3 is TGTGCCAGCAGCTCCGTCAGGGGAGGACCGGGAGATACGCAGTATTTT.

This chain uses TRBV30 with TRBJ1-6; possibly TRBD1 for D (6 bases). Trimming stripped 2 bases from V and 0 bases from J, with 11 bases between. CDR1 and CDR2 from the germline V gene are GTSNPN and SVGIG (reference sequence). The CDR3 length is 16 residues. The CDR3 DNA reads TGTGCCTGGAGTTTCGGGGGGCCCTCCTATAATTCACCCCTCCACTTT. Protein: CAWSFGGPSYNSPLHF. Together with reference TRBV30 and TRBJ1-6, the CDR3 gives the full variable domain: SQTIHQWPATLVQPVGSPLSLECTVEGTSNPNLYWYRQAAGRGLQLLFYSVGIGQISSEVPQNLSASRPQDRQFILSSKKLLLSDSGFYLCAWSFGGPSYNSPLHFGNGTRLTVT.

The chain has TRBV18 and TRBJ1-2, with unresolved D. Germline CDR1 KGHSH, CDR2 LQKENI. The CDR3 spans 11 residues. Deletions cut 5 bases from V and 8 bases from J, with 9 bases between. The CDR3 is CASSYVEGYTF. The CDR3, as DNA: TGTGCCAGCTCATACGTGGAAGGCTACACCTTC.

Concerning this clone: The identical CDR3 is also encoded by other nucleotide sequences in the sample. The chain combines TRBV5-1 with TRBJ1-2, with D possibly matching TRBD1 (5 bases). The V gene's germline CDR1 is SGHRS and CDR2 YFSETQ. V lost 4 bases to trimming and J lost 2 bases, with 12 bases between them. This CDR3 spans 14 amino acids. The CDR3: CASSPDGTNYGYTF. CDR3 bases: TGCGCCAGCAGCCCGGACGGGACGAACTATGGCTACACCTTC.

This chain joins TRBV15 and TRBJ2-1, with D perhaps being TRBD1 or TRBD2 (5 bases each). Trimming took 3 bases from V and 9 from J, leaving 15 bases between them. CDR1 is LNHNV, CDR2 YYDKDF, per germline (reference sequence). The CDR3 spans 14 residues. The CDR3 is CATSSGPRGIEQFF. Here the CDR3 DNA reads TGTGCCACCAGCAGTGGGCCGAGGGGTATTGAGCAGTTCTTC.

The chain employs TRBV27 and TRBJ2-1, with D perhaps TRBD1 or TRBD2 (6 bases each). Trimming took 7 bases from V and 5 from J, leaving 12 bases between them. The CDR3 covers 13 residues. CDR1 and CDR2 (germline): MNHEY, SMNVEV (reference sequence). Written as DNA, the CDR3 is TGTGCCAGCAAGGAGGGGGGTCACAATGAGCAGTTCTTC. The encoded protein is CASKEGGHNEQFF.

The chain is built from TRBV19 and TRBJ2-1; D remains ambiguous. Germline V CDR1 and CDR2: LNHDA, SQIVND (reference sequence). V gave up 6 bases and J gave up 7 bases, with 22 bases separating them. This CDR3 has 16 residues. The CDR3 DNA reads TGTGCCAGTAGCCCCCGGACGACCCTCCTGGGGAATGAGCAGTTCTTC. As protein: CASSPRTTLLGNEQFF.

This rearrangement joins TRBV7-2 to TRBJ2-3; TRBD2 matches at 11 bases. This CDR3 comprises 16 residues. Looked up from germline, CDR1 is SGHTA and CDR2 is FQGNSA. The V gene end was trimmed by 7 bases and the J gene end by 1 base; junction bases not matched to a gene: 7. CDR3 sequence (DNA): TGTGCCAGCAAACTCATAGCGGGAGGGGGCACAGATACGCAGTATTTT. This gives the protein CASKLIAGGGTDTQYF. Combining the CDR3 with reference TRBV7-2 and TRBJ2-3 gives the whole variable domain GAGVSQSPSNKVTEKGKDVELRCDPISGHTALYWYRQSLGQGLEFLIYFQGNSAPDKSGLPSDRFSAERTGGSVSTLTIQRTQQEDSAVYLCASKLIAGGGTDTQYFGPGTRLTVL.

V usage is TRBV6-5 and J usage is TRBJ1-2; D remains unclear. CDR1 MNHEY and CDR2 SVGAGI come from the germline V gene. Trimming left V 5 bases short and J 0 bases short, with 10 bases between. This CDR3 comprises 14 residues. This chain's CDR3 is CASSSQMTNYGYTF. The CDR3 coding sequence is TGTGCCAGCAGTAGTCAAATGACTAACTATGGCTACACCTTC.

Here the CDR3 DNA reads TGTGCCAGCAGCCCAAGACAGGGGGCAGATACGCAGTATTTT. Amino acids: CASSPRQGADTQYF. The chain recombines TRBV11-3 with TRBJ2-3; TRBD1 aligns across 9 bases. The CDR3 extends over 14 amino acids. Trimming cost V 5 bases and J 4 bases; bases outside gene matches: 4. Germline-derived CDR1 and CDR2 are SGHNT and YENEEA.

The chain employs TRBV7-3 and TRBJ2-1; the match to TRBD2 covers 13 bases. The CDR3 length is 16 residues. Germline lookup yields CDR1 SGHTA and CDR2 FQGTGA. Germline trimming cut 6 bases from V and 7 bases from J; bases unmatched to any gene: 9. The CDR3 is CASSPRTSGSINEQFF. DNA of the CDR3: TGTGCCAGCAGTCCCAGGACTAGCGGGAGTATAAATGAGCAGTTCTTC.

The chain recombines TRBV5-1 with TRBJ2-1; 13 nucleotides align to TRBD2. Germline V gives CDR1 SGHRS, CDR2 YFSETQ. CDR3 length: 13 amino acids. After removal of 4 bases from V and 15 bases from J, the junction contained 7 bases not matched to a gene. CDR3 in amino acids: CASSTGLAGVLFF. In DNA form, the CDR3 reads TGCGCCAGCAGCACCGGACTAGCGGGAGTTTTGTTCTTC.

This clone was seen only a few times. The V and J genes are TRBV29-1 and TRBJ2-7; unclear D gene. CDR3 length: 14 amino acids. Germline CDR1 and CDR2: SQVTM and ANQGSEA. Deletions cut 1 base from V and 4 bases from J, with 14 bases between. The CDR3 loop reads CSVEGWGGKYEQYF. In DNA, the CDR3 is TGCAGCGTTGAAGGGTGGGGTGGCAAGTACGAGCAGTACTTC.

The rearrangement joins TRBV19 to TRBJ2-5, with unresolved D. Between the trimmed V and J ends, which lost 1 base and 5 bases, there was a span of 23 bases. The CDR3 is 18 amino acids. In germline, CDR1 is LNHDA, CDR2 SQIVND (reference sequence). CDR3 loop: CASSIVLDSTKFGETQYF. CDR3 sequence (DNA): TGTGCCAGTAGTATAGTGTTAGACTCTACCAAATTTGGGGAGACCCAGTACTTC. The complete variable domain, with remaining parts taken from reference TRBV19 and TRBJ2-5, reads DGGITQSPKYLFRKEGQNVTLSCEQNLNHDAMYWYRQDPGQGLRLIYYSQIVNDFQKGDIAEGYSVSREKKESFPLTVTSAQKNPTAFYLCASSIVLDSTKFGETQYFGPGTRLLVL.